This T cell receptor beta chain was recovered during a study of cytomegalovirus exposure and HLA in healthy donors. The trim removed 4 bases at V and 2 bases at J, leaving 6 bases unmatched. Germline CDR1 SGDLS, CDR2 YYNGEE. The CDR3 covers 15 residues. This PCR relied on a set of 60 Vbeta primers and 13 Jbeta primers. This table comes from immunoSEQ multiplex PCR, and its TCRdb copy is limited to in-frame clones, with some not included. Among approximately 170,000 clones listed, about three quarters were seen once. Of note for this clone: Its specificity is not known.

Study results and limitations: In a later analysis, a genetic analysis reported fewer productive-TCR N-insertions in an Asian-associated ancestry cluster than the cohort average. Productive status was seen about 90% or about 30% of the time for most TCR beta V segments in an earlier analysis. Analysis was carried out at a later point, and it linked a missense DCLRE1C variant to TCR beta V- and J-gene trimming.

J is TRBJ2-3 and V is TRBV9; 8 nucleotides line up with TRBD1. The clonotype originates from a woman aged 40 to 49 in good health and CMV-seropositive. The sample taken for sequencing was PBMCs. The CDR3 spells CASSPTGDLTDTQYF. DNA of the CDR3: TGTGCCAGCAGCCCGACAGGGGACCTCACAGATACGCAGTATTTT.